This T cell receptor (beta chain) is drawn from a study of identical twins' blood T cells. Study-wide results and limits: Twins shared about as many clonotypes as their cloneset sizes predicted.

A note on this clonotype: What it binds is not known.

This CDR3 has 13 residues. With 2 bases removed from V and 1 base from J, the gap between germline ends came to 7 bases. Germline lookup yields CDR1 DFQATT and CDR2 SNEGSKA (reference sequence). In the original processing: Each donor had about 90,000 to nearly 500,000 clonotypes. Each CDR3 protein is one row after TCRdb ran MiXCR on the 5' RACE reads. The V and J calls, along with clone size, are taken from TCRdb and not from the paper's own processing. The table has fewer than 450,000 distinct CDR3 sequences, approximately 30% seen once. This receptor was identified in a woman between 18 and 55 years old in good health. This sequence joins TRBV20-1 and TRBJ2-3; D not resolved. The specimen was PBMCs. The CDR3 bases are TGCAGTGCTAGAAATTCCGGCACAGATACGCAGTATTTT. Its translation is CSARNSGTDTQYF.